This T cell receptor (beta chain) was identified during a study of T-cell reconstitution after alpha-beta-depleted transplantation in children. Trimming removed 0 bases at V and 2 bases at J, with 14 bases between. CDR3 length equals 16 residues. Germline V gene lookup returns CDR1 SGHRS and CDR2 YFSETQ. TCRbeta library preparation incorporated unique molecular identifiers. TCRdb redid the calling of the PCR reads with MiXCR, one entry per CDR3 protein. This sample has about 200,000 distinct CDR3 sequences, with around 7% found just once. The sequencing used PBMCs, collected before TCRalphabeta/CD19-depleted stem cell transplant. The TCR originated in a boy between 2 and 10 years old with acute lymphoblastic leukemia, due to receive a stem cell transplant. V gene TRBV5-1 combines with J gene TRBJ2-5; D remains ambiguous. The CDR3 DNA reads as TGCGCCAGCAGCTTGGCGCCGGTTGAAGGGCAAGAGACCCAGTACTTC. Its translation is CASSLAPVEGQETQYF.